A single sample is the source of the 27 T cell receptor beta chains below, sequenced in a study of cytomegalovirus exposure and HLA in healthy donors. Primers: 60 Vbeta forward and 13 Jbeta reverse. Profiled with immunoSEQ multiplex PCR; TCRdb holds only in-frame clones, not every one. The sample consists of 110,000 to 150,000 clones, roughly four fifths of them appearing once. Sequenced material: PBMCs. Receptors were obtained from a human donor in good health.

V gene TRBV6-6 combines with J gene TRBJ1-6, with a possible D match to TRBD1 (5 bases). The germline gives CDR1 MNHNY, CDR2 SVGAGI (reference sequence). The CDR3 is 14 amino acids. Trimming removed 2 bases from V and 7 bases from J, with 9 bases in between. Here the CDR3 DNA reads TGTGCCAGCAGTTACAGGACAACCAATTCACCCCTCCACTTT. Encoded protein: CASSYRTTNSPLHF.

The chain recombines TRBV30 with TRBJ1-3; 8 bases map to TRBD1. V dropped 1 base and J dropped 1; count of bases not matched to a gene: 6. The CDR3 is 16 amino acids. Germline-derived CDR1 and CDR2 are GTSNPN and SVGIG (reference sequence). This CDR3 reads CAWSAPGQVSGNTIYF. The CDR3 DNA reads TGTGCCTGGAGTGCTCCGGGACAGGTTTCTGGAAACACCATATATTTT.

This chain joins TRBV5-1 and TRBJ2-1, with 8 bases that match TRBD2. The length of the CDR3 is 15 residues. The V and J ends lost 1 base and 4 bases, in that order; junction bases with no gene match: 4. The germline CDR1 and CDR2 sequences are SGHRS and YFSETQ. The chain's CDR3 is CASSLSGGGYNEQFF. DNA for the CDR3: TGCGCCAGCAGCTTGTCGGGAGGGGGTTACAATGAGCAGTTCTTC. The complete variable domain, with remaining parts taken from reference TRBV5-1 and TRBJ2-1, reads KAGVTQTPRYLIKTRGQQVTLSCSPISGHRSVSWYQQTPGQGLQFLFEYFSETQRNKGNFPGRFSGRQFSNSRSEMNVSTLELGDSALYLCASSLSGGGYNEQFFGPGTRLTVL.

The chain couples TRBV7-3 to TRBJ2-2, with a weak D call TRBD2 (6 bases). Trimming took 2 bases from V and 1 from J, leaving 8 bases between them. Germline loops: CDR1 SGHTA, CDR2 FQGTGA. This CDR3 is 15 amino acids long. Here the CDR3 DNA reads TGTGCCAGCAGCTTATTTAGCGGGAACACCGGGGAGCTGTTTTTT. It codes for CASSLFSGNTGELFF.

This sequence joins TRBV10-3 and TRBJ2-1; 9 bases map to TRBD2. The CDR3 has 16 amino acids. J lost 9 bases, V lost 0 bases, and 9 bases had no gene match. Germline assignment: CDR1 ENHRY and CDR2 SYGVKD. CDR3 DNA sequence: TGTGCCATCAGTGAGTCCGGCGGGAGGGCCCAAGGTGAGCAGTTCTTC. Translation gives CAISESGGRAQGEQFF.

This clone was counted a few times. For the CDR3, the DNA is TGCGCCAGCAGTCGGGACAGGGGACAGGAAAAACTGTTTTTT. Translation: CASSRDRGQEKLFF. The rearrangement links TRBV10-1 to TRBJ1-4; 10 nucleotides align to TRBD1. This CDR3 has 14 residues. After removal of 5 bases from V and 8 bases from J, the junction contained 5 bases not matched to a gene. The germline V gene has CDR1 WNHNN and CDR2 SYGVQD (reference sequence).

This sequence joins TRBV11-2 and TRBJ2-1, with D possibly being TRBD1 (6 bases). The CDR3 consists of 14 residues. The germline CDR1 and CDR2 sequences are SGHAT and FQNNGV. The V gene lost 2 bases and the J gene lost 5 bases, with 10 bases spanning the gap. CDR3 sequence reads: CASSLIRGDNEQFF. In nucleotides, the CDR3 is TGTGCCAGCAGCTTAATCAGGGGAGACAATGAGCAGTTCTTC.

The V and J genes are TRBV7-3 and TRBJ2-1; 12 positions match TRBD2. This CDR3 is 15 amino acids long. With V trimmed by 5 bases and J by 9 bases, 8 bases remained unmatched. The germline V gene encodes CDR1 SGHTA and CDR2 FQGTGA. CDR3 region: CASSVLAGGTAEQFF. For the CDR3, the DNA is TGTGCCAGCAGCGTTCTAGCGGGGGGGACAGCTGAGCAGTTCTTC.

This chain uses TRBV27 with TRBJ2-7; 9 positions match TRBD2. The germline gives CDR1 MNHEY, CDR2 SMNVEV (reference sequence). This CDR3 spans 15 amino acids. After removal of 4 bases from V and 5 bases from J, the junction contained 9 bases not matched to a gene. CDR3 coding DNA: TGTGCCAGCAGTTCCATCAGCGGGGGGTCCCACGAGCAGTACTTC. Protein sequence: CASSSISGGSHEQYF.

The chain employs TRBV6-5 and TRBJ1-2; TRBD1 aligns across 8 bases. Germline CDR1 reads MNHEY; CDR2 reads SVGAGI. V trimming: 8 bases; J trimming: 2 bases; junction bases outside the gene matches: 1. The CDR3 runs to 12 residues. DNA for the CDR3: TGTGCCAGCGGACAGGGCAACTATGGCTACACCTTC. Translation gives CASGQGNYGYTF.

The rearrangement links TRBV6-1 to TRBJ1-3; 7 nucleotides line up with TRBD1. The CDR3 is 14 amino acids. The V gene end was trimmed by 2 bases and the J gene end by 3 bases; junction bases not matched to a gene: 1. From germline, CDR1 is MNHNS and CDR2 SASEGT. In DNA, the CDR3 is TGTGCCAGCAGTGAACCAGGGGGTGGAAACACCATATATTTT. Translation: CASSEPGGGNTIYF.

The DNA of the CDR3 is TGTGCCACCGGCACCACAACAGGGGTGGTCTACGAGCAGTACTTC. This encodes CATGTTTGVVYEQYF. The V gene is TRBV15, the J gene TRBJ2-7; 7 bases match TRBD1. The CDR3 extends over 15 amino acids. V gave up 8 bases and J gave up 3 bases; unmatched junction bases: 13. The V gene's germline CDR1 is LNHNV and CDR2 YYDKDF (reference sequence). Variable domain in full (rest from reference TRBV15 and TRBJ2-7): DAMVIQNPRYQVTQFGKPVTLSCSQTLNHNVMYWYQQKSSQAPKLLFHYYDKDFNNEADTPDNFQSRRPNTSFCFLDIRSPGLGDTAMYLCATGTTTGVVYEQYFGPGTRLTVT.

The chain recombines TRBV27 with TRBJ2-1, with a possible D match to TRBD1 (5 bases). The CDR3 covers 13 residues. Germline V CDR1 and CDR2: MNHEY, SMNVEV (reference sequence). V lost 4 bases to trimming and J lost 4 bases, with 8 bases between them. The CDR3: CASSYPGYNEQFF. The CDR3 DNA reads TGTGCCAGCAGTTATCCAGGGTACAATGAGCAGTTCTTC.

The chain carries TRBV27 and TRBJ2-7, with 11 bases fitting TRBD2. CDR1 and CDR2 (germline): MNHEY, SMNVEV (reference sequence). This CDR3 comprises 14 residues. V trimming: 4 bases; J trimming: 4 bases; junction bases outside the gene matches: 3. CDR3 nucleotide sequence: TGTGCCAGCAGTTCCTCTAGCGGGGGGTACGAGCAGTACTTC. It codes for CASSSSSGGYEQYF.

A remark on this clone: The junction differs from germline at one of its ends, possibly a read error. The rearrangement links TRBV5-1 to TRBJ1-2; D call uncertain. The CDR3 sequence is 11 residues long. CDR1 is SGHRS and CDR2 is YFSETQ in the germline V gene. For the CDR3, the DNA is TGCGCCAGCAGCTTGGATCGGACTATCGCCTTC. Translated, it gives CASSLDRTIAF.

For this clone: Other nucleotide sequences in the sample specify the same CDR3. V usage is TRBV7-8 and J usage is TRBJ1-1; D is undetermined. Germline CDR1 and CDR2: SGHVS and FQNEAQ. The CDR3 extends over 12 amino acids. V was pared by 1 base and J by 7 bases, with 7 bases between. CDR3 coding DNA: TGTGCCAGCAGCTTAGGGGGAGGTGAAGCTTTCTTT. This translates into CASSLGGGEAFF.

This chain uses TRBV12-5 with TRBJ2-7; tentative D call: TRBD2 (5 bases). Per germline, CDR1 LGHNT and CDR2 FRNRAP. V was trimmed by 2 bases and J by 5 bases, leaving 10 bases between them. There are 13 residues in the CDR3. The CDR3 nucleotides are TGTGCTAGTGGTTTGCTCTCGAGGGACGAGCAGTACTTC. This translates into CASGLLSRDEQYF.

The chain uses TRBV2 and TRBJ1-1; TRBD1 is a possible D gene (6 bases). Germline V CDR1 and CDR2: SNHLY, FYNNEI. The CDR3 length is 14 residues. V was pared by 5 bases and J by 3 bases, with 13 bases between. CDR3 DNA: TGTGCCAGCAGTCTAACAGGGTCGGACACTGAAGCTTTCTTT. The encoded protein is CASSLTGSDTEAFF. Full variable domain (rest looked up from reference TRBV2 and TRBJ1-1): EPEVTQTPSHQVTQMGQEVILRCVPISNHLYFYWYRQILGQKVEFLVSFYNNEISEKSEIFDDQFSVERPDGSNFTLKIRSTKLEDSAMYFCASSLTGSDTEAFFGQGTRLTVV.

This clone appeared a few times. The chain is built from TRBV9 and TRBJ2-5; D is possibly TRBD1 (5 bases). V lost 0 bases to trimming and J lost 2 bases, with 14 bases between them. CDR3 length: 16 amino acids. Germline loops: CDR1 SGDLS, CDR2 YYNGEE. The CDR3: CASSVVGTGPQETQYF. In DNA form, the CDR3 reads TGTGCCAGCAGCGTAGTAGGAACAGGTCCACAAGAGACCCAGTACTTC.

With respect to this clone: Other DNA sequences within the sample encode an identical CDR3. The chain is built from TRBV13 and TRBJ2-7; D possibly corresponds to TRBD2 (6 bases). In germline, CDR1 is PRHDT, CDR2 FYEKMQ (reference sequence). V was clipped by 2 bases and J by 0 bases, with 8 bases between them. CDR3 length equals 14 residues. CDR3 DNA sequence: TGTGCCAGCAGCTTACGGGGGATCTCCTACGAGCAGTACTTC. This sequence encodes CASSLRGISYEQYF.

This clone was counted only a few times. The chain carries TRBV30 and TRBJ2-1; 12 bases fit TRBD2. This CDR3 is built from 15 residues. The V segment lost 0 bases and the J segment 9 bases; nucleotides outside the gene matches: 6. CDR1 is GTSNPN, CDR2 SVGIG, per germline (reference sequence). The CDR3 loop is CAWSVRLAGVGEQFF. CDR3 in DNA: TGTGCCTGGAGTGTACGACTAGCGGGAGTGGGTGAGCAGTTCTTC.

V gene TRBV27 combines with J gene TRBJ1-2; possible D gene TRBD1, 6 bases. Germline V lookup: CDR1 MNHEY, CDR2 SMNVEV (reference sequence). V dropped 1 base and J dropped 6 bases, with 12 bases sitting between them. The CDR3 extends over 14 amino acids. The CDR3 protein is CASSLFQGSNGYTF. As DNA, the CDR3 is TGTGCCAGCAGTTTATTCCAGGGGAGTAATGGCTACACCTTC.

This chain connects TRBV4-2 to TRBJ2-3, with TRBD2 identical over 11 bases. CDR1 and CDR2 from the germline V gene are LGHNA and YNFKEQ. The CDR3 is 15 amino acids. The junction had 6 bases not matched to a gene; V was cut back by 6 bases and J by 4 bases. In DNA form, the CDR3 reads TGTGCCAGCAGACTAGCGGGGGTACTCTCAGATACGCAGTATTTT. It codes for CASRLAGVLSDTQYF.

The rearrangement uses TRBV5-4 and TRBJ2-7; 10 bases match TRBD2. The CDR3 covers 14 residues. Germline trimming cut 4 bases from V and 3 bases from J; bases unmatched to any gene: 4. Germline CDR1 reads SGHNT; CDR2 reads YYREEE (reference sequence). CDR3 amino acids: CASSVGTSDYEQYF. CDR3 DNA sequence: TGTGCCAGCAGCGTCGGGACTAGCGACTACGAGCAGTACTTC.

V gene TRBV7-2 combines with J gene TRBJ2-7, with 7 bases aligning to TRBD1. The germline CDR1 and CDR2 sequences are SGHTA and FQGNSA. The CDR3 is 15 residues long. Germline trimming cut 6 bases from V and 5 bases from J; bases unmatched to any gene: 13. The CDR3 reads CASSSLDRVSHEQYF. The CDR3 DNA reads TGTGCCAGCAGTTCACTCGACAGGGTATCCCACGAGCAGTACTTC.

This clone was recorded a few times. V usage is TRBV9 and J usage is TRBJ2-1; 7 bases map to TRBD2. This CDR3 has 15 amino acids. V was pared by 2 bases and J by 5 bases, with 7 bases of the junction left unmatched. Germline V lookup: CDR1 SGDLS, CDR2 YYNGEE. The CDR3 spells CASSVFRDYNNEQFF. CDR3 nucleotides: TGTGCCAGCAGCGTTTTCAGGGACTATAACAATGAGCAGTTCTTC.

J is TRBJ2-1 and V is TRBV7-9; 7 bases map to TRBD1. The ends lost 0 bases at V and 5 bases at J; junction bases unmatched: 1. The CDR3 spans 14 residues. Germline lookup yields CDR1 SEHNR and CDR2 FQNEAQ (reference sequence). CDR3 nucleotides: TGTGCCAGCAGCTTAGCCGGGACAGACAATGAGCAGTTCTTC. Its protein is CASSLAGTDNEQFF.